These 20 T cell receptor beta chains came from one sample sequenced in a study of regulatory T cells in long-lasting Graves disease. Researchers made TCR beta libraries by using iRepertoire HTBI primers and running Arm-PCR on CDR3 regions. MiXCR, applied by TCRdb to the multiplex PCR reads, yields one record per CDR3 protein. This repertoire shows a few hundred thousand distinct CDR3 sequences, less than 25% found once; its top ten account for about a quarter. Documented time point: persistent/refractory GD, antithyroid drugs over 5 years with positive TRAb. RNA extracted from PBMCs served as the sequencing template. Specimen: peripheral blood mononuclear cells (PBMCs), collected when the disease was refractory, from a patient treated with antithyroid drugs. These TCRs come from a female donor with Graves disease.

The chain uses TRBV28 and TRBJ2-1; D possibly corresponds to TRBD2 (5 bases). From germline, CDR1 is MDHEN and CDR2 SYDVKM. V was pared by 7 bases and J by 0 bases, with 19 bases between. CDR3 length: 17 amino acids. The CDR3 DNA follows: TGTGCCAGCACCCCTCGGACCGGGATCAGCTCCTACAATGAGCAGTTCTTC. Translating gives CASTPRTGISSYNEQFF.

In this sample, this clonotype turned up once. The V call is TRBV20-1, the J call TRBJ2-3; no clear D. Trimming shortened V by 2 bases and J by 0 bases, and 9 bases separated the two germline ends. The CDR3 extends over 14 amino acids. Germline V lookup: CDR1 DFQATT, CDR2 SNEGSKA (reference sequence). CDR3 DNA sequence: TGCAGTGCTAGACAAGGATCTAGCACAGATACGCAGTATTTT. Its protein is CSARQGSSTDTQYF.

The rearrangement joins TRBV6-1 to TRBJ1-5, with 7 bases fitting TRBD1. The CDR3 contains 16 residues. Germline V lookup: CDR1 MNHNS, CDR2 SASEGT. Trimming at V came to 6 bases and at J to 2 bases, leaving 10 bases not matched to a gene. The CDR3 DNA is TGTGCCAGCAGGCCAACCTCAGGGGGTCGCAATCAGCCCCAGCATTTT. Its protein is CASRPTSGGRNQPQHF.

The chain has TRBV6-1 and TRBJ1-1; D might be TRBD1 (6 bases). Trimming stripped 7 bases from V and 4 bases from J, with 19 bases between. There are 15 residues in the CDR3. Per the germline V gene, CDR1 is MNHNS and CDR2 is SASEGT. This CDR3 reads CASTPSRGAFTEAFF. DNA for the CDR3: TGTGCCAGCACCCCTTCCCGGGGGGCTTTCACTGAAGCTTTCTTT.

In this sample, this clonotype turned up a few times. The CDR3 DNA reads as TGCAGCGTTGAAGACGCAGGGACCCAGCAGTACTTC. Translation: CSVEDAGTQQYF. This chain connects TRBV29-1 to TRBJ2-7, with D perhaps given as TRBD1 or TRBD2 (5 bases each). This CDR3 is built from 12 residues. The V and J ends lost 0 bases and 8 bases respectively, with 11 bases between them. CDR1 and CDR2 from the germline V gene are SQVTM and ANQGSEA.

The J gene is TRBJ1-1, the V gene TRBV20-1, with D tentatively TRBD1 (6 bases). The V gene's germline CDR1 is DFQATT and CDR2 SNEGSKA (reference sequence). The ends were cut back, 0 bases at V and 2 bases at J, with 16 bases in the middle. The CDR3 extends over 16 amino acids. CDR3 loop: CSARDLGGQVNTEAFF. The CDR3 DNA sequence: TGCAGTGCTAGAGATCTGGGGGGGCAGGTTAACACTGAAGCTTTCTTT.

CDR3 sequence: CASSYNGFIGYEQYF. Written as DNA, the CDR3 is TGTGCCAGCAGTTACAATGGGTTTATCGGCTACGAGCAGTACTTC. J is TRBJ2-7 and V is TRBV6-5; D remains unclear. CDR1 and CDR2 (germline): MNHEY, SVGAGI. V lost 2 bases and J 3 bases, leaving 14 bases between the germline ends. The CDR3 spans 15 residues.

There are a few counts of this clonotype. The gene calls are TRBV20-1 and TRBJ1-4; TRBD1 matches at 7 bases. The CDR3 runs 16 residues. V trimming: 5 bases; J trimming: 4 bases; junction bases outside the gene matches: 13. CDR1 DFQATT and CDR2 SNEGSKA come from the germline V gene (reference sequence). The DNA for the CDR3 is TGCAGTGCTTTCGATCGGACAGGTGGTGGTAATGAAAAACTGTTTTTT. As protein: CSAFDRTGGGNEKLFF.

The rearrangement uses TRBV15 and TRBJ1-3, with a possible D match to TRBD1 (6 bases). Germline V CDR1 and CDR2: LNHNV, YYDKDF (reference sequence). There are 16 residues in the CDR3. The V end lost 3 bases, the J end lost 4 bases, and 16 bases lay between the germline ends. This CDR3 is CATSREGGLKGNTIYF. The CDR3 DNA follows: TGTGCCACCAGCAGGGAGGGGGGTTTGAAAGGAAACACCATATATTTT.

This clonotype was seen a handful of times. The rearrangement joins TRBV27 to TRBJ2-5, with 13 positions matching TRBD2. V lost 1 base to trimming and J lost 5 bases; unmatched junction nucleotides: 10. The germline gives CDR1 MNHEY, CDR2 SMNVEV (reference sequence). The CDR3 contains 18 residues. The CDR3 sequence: CASSLLGLAGANWETQYF. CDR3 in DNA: TGTGCCAGCAGTTTATTAGGACTAGCGGGAGCCAACTGGGAGACCCAGTACTTC.

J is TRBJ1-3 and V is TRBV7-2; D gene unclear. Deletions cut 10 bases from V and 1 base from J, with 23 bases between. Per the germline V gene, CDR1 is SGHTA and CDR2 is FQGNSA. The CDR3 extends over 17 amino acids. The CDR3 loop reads CATSRVFGRGSGNTIYF. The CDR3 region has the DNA TGTGCCACCTCTCGCGTTTTTGGACGGGGATCTGGAAACACCATATATTTT.

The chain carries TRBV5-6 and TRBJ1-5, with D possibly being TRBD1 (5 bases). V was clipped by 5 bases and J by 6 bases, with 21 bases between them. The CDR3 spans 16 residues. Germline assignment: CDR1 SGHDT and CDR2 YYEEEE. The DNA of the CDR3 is TGTGCCAGCAGTCTTGGGAGTGGCAGGGTTGCTCAGCCCCAGCATTTT. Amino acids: CASSLGSGRVAQPQHF.

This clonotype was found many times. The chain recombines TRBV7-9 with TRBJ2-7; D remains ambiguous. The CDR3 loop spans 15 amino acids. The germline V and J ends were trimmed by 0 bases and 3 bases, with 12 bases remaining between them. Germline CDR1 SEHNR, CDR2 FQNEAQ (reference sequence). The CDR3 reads CASSLAGPTNYEQYF. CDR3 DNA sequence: TGTGCCAGCAGCTTAGCCGGGCCGACAAACTACGAGCAGTACTTC.

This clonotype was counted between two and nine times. The CDR3 here is CSAGSASEQGLRDGYTF. In DNA form, the CDR3 reads TGCAGCGCTGGGTCTGCCTCGGAACAGGGGCTGCGCGATGGCTACACCTTC. The genes are TRBV29-1 and TRBJ1-2; 7 nucleotides line up with TRBD1. The CDR3 consists of 17 residues. V trimming: 7 bases; J trimming: 6 bases; junction bases outside the gene matches: 23. The V gene's germline CDR1 is SQVTM and CDR2 ANQGSEA.

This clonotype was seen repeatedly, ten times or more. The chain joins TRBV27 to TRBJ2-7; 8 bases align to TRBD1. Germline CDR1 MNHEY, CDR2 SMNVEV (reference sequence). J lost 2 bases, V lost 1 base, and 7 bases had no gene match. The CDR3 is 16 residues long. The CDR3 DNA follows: TGTGCCAGCAGTTTATTGCCAGGACAGGGAACCTACGAGCAGTACTTC. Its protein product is CASSLLPGQGTYEQYF.

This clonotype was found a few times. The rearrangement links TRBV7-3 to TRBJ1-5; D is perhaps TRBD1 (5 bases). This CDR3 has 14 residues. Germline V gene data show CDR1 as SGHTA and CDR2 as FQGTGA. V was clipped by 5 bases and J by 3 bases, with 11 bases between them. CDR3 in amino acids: CASSAGRNNQPQHF. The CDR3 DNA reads TGTGCCAGCAGCGCGGGACGGAACAATCAGCCCCAGCATTTT.

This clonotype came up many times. CDR3 bases: TGTGCCAGCAGACTCCCGGACAGTGGCAATCAGCCCCAGCATTTT. This codes for CASRLPDSGNQPQHF. J is TRBJ1-5 and V is TRBV28, with D possibly matching TRBD1 (6 bases). V lost 6 bases to trimming and J lost 2 bases, with 14 bases between them. There are 15 residues in the CDR3. Germline CDR1 and CDR2: MDHEN and SYDVKM.

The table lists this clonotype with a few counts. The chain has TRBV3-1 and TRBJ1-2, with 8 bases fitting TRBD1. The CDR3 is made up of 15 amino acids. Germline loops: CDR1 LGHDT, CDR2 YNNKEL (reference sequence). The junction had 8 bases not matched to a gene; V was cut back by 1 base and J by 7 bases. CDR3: CASSQVRTGSSGYTF. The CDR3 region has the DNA TGTGCCAGCAGCCAAGTTCGGACAGGGTCGTCTGGCTACACCTTC.

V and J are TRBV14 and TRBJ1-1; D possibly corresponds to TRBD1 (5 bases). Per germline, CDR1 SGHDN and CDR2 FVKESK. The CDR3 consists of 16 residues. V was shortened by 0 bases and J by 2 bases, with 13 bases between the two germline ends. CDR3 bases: TGTGCCAGCAGCCAAGATACTCCCAGGGTTAACACTGAAGCTTTCTTT. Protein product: CASSQDTPRVNTEAFF.

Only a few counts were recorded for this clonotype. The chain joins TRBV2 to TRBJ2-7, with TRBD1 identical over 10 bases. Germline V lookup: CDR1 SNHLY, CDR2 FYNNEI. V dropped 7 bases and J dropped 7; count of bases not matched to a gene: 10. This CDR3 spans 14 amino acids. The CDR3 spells CASNRQGAGPEQYF. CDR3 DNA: TGTGCCAGCAATAGACAGGGGGCCGGACCGGAGCAGTACTTC.